This T cell receptor beta chain was profiled in a study of shared clonotypes between healthy human individuals. Study-level findings and limits: Estimated richness values were generally larger in naive subsets than in memory subsets.

CDR1 and CDR2 (germline): LNHDA, SQIVND (reference sequence). J gave up 6 bases and V 1 base, and 5 bases lay outside the gene matches. This CDR3 comprises 15 residues. Note on this clone: Its antigen is currently unknown.

Clones were read by immunoSEQ multiplex PCR, and TCRdb kept only the in-frame ones, dropping some. The table includes about 100,000 clones, less than 75% detected once. The chain has TRBV19 and TRBJ2-1, with TRBD2 matching 8 bases. This receptor was taken from a woman under 40 in good health. Sequenced: memory CD8+ T cells sorted from blood. Subset here: CD45RO+ cells pooled with CCR7-negative TemRA cells. The CDR3 sequence is CASSIALAGPNEQFF. CDR3 DNA: TGTGCCAGTAGTATAGCTCTAGCGGGCCCCAATGAGCAGTTCTTC.